The sequence of this T cell receptor beta chain was determined in a study of blood T cell repertoires in COVID-19. Study at large: The United States, Italy and Spain provided the acute and convalescent COVID-19 samples. Sample material is recorded as cDNA or gDNA derived from T cells, B-cell-depleted T cells, or PBMCs.

In the original analysis: From reference gene primer amplification, estimates of nucleated cell counts were derived. The protocol was immunoSEQ multiplex PCR, while the TCRdb copy is restricted to in-frame clones and leaves out a portion. V and J calls and clone size are copied from that table; D and trimming were computed from the DNA. This table holds about 210,000 clones, about 83% found once. This CDR3 spans 12 amino acids. The V end was cut by 3 bases, the J end by 11 bases, with 13 bases between. This clone showed up many times. Sequencing was carried out using peripheral blood. This receptor was taken from a woman between 45 and 60 years old with active or convalescent COVID-19. The J gene is TRBJ1-1, the V gene TRBV12-3 or TRBV12-4; D gene uncertain. The CDR3 sequence: CASSFYPSVAFF. The CDR3 DNA reads as TGTGCCAGCAGTTTTTATCCGTCGGTTGCTTTCTTT.